This TCR beta chain derives from a study of cytomegalovirus exposure and HLA in healthy donors. Researchers ran the PCR with 60 Vbeta and 13 Jbeta primers. Profiled with immunoSEQ multiplex PCR; TCRdb holds only in-frame clones, not every one. The table lists some 99,000 clones, around 81% of them singletons. The CDR3 runs to 14 residues. J gave up 3 bases and V 5 bases, and 4 bases lay outside the gene matches. Germline V gene data show CDR1 as SGHTA and CDR2 as FQGNSA. The receptor comes from a woman in her twenties or thirties in good health and CMV-seronegative. J is TRBJ1-2 and V is TRBV7-2; 9 bases are shared with TRBD1. The specimen sequenced was PBMCs. The chain's CDR3 is CASSPGQGYYGYTF. In DNA, the CDR3 is TGTGCCAGCAGCCCGGGACAGGGCTACTATGGCTACACCTTC.